This TCR beta chain was captured in a study of OX40 agonist ivuxolimab in advanced cancers. Study summary: Six ivuxolimab dose levels, 0.01 to 10 mg/kg, were given intravenously every 2 weeks.

Blood sampling took place at baseline, cycle 4 day 1, and cycle 7 day 1. Sequencing used immunoSEQ multiplex PCR; TCRdb keeps in-frame clones, though not all of them. Here the sample spans tens of thousands of clones, about nine tenths being singletons. Overall study findings and caveats: Compared with others, partial responders at 0.1-3.0 mg/kg displayed clonal expansion among the lowest. Normalized expansion of T-cell clones was also low for some nonresponders.

The germline CDR1 and CDR2 sequences are SGHRS and YFSETQ. V shed 5 bases and J shed 1 base, with 15 bases lying between them. CDR3 length equals 16 residues. As for this clone: Its antigen is currently unknown.

Material: CD4+ or CD8+ T cells sorted from blood, obtained in a trial of the OX40 agonist ivuxolimab. The sequence was obtained from an adult with an advanced solid tumor such as melanoma, head and neck, liver or kidney cancer. The chain couples TRBV5-1 to TRBJ2-2, with D uncertain. CDR3 protein: CASRPVAGLNTGELFF. CDR3 nucleotides: TGCGCCAGCAGACCCGTGGCAGGCCTGAACACCGGGGAGCTGTTTTTT.